Given below is one TCR beta chain in context. This entry is derived from a study of T cells after yellow fever vaccination. TCRdb called the 5' RACE reads again in MiXCR, with one record for every CDR3 protein. Of hundreds of thousands of distinct CDR3 sequences listed, around a fifth are singletons. CDR1 is SEHNR and CDR2 is FQNEAQ in the germline V gene (reference sequence). This CDR3 has 11 residues. V was clipped by 11 bases and J by 1 base, with 8 bases between them. The V call is TRBV7-9, the J call TRBJ1-1; D possibly corresponds to TRBD1 (6 bases). Specimen: PBMCs, collected less than 25 days after the first yellow fever vaccination. This clonotype originated in a man between 18 and 29 years old who received the YFV17D yellow fever vaccine. The CDR3 spells CAAGENTEAFF. The CDR3 DNA follows: TGTGCCGCAGGGGAGAACACTGAAGCTTTCTTT. The full variable domain, its missing parts supplied by reference TRBV7-9 and TRBJ1-1, is DTGVSQNPRHKITKRGQNVTFRCDPISEHNRLYWYRQTLGQGPEFLTYFQNEAQLEKSRLLSDRFSAERPKGSFSTLEIQRTEQGDSAMYLCAAGENTEAFFGQGTRLTVV.